Following are 19 T cell receptor beta chains from one sample sequenced in a study of OX40 agonist ivuxolimab in advanced cancers. Only in-frame clones appear in the TCRdb table, and some are missing; sequencing was by immunoSEQ multiplex PCR. The table lists approximately 70,000 clones, 80% to 95% of them singletons. The specimen was CD4+ or CD8+ T cells sorted from blood, collected in a trial of the OX40 agonist ivuxolimab. The receptors stem from an adult with an advanced solid tumor such as melanoma, head and neck, liver or kidney cancer.

The chain employs TRBV19 and TRBJ2-3; either TRBD1 or TRBD2 may fit D (5 bases each). Trimming removed 3 bases at V and 0 bases at J, with 19 bases between. CDR3 length equals 18 residues. The V gene's germline CDR1 is LNHDA and CDR2 SQIVND (reference sequence). The DNA of the CDR3 is TGTGCCAGTAGTATCACGCCTCGGGACGGCCAAAGCACAGATACGCAGTATTTT. Encoded protein: CASSITPRDGQSTDTQYF. Filled out from reference TRBV19 and TRBJ2-3, the complete variable domain reads DGGITQSPKYLFRKEGQNVTLSCEQNLNHDAMYWYRQDPGQGLRLIYYSQIVNDFQKGDIAEGYSVSREKKESFPLTVTSAQKNPTAFYLCASSITPRDGQSTDTQYFGPGTRLTVL.

V gene TRBV5-4 combines with J gene TRBJ2-1; no reliable D call. Trimming removed 5 bases from V and 0 bases from J, with 12 bases in between. The germline gives CDR1 SGHNT, CDR2 YYREEE (reference sequence). The length of the CDR3 is 15 residues. The CDR3 sequence is CASSTDGNSYNEQFF. The CDR3 DNA is TGTGCCAGCAGTACGGACGGCAACTCCTACAATGAGCAGTTCTTC.

The chain has TRBV19 and TRBJ1-2; no clear D gene. This CDR3 has 15 residues. V was cut by 6 bases and J by 4 bases, with 18 bases left in between. Germline V gene lookup returns CDR1 LNHDA and CDR2 SQIVND (reference sequence). CDR3 DNA: TGTGCCAGTAGCCTCCCTACAGCTGCTGCCTATGGCTACACCTTC. Its translation is CASSLPTAAAYGYTF.

V and J are TRBV9 and TRBJ2-1; 11 positions agree with TRBD2. V was clipped by 0 bases and J by 3 bases; unmatched bases: 5. The CDR3 consists of 17 residues. Germline V CDR1 and CDR2: SGDLS, YYNGEE. The CDR3 spells CASSVESGTSGYNEQFF. CDR3 bases: TGTGCCAGCAGCGTAGAGTCTGGGACTAGCGGCTACAATGAGCAGTTCTTC. The whole variable domain, remainder taken from reference TRBV9 and TRBJ2-1, is DSGVTQTPKHLITATGQRVTLRCSPRSGDLSVYWYQQSLDQGLQFLIQYYNGEERAKGNILERFSAQQFPDLHSELNLSSLELGDSALYFCASSVESGTSGYNEQFFGPGTRLTVL.

V and J are TRBV6-5 and TRBJ2-5; D is perhaps TRBD2 (6 bases). Germline loops: CDR1 MNHEY, CDR2 SVGAGI. The CDR3 is made up of 15 amino acids. The V gene lost 5 bases and the J gene lost 3 bases, with 16 bases spanning the gap. CDR3 in amino acids: CASSGGGAAEETQYF. In DNA, the CDR3 is TGTGCCAGCAGTGGCGGAGGGGCGGCTGAAGAGACCCAGTACTTC.

This clone was seen once. The V and J genes are TRBV14 and TRBJ1-1; possibly TRBD1 for D (6 bases). The CDR3 has 13 amino acids. V dropped 4 bases and J dropped 1 base, with 7 bases sitting between them. The germline V gene encodes CDR1 SGHDN and CDR2 FVKESK. The chain's CDR3 is CASSLDRNTEAFF. CDR3 nucleotide sequence: TGTGCCAGCAGCCTGGACAGGAACACTGAAGCTTTCTTT.

CDR3 nucleotide sequence: TGCAGCGTTGAACCGCGAGGTACAGGCAACTATGGCTACACCTTC. This gives the protein CSVEPRGTGNYGYTF. The chain carries TRBV29-1 and TRBJ1-2, with D perhaps matching TRBD1 (5 bases). Germline values: CDR1 SQVTM, CDR2 ANQGSEA. V shed 2 bases and J shed 2 bases, with 15 bases lying between them. The CDR3 runs 15 residues.

CDR3 sequence reads: CASTPGGFNYGYTF. The DNA of the CDR3 is TGTGCCAGTACCCCGGGGGGGTTCAACTATGGCTACACCTTC. The rearrangement joins TRBV19 to TRBJ1-2, with D possibly TRBD1 on 5 matching bases. The germline CDR1 and CDR2 sequences are LNHDA and SQIVND (reference sequence). The CDR3 spans 14 residues. The V end lost 7 bases, the J end lost 2 bases, and 14 bases lay between the germline ends.

This clone was seen once. The CDR3 spells CAISDIIDRVTGDTQYF. The CDR3 DNA sequence: TGTGCCATCAGTGACATTATAGACAGGGTAACGGGTGATACGCAGTATTTT. The chain employs TRBV10-3 and TRBJ2-3; 7 bases match TRBD1. V was pared by 3 bases and J by 6 bases, with 15 bases of the junction left unmatched. The germline V gene encodes CDR1 ENHRY and CDR2 SYGVKD. The CDR3 loop spans 17 amino acids.

V and J are TRBV12-1 and TRBJ1-5; the listed D gene, TRBD1, was not tested against the DNA. TRBV12-1 is assigned pseudogene status. The CDR3 is made up of 17 amino acids. The CDR3 protein is CASSSSRDRVSNQPQHF. In DNA form, the CDR3 reads TGTGCCAGCAGCTCGTCCCGGGACAGGGTTAGCAATCAGCCCCAGCATTTT.

The V and J genes are TRBV6-6 and TRBJ1-1; TRBD1 is a possible D gene (6 bases). The CDR3 contains 15 residues. V was pared by 8 bases and J by 0 bases, with 16 bases between. Germline V gene data show CDR1 as MNHNY and CDR2 as SVGAGI (reference sequence). The CDR3 protein is CASHLQGSVNTEAFF. The CDR3 DNA follows: TGTGCCAGCCACCTTCAGGGGTCAGTGAACACTGAAGCTTTCTTT.

The V gene is TRBV5-1, the J gene TRBJ2-3; the D gene is possibly TRBD2 (5 bases). CDR3 length: 13 residues. The V and J ends lost 4 bases and 2 bases respectively, with 8 bases between them. From germline, CDR1 is SGHRS and CDR2 YFSETQ. This CDR3 reads CASSPGNTDTQYF. The CDR3 DNA reads as TGCGCCAGCAGCCCCGGGAACACAGATACGCAGTATTTT.

J is TRBJ2-1 and V is TRBV5-1; 7 bases align to TRBD2. The trim removed 0 bases at V and 8 bases at J, leaving 11 bases unmatched. CDR1 and CDR2 from the germline V gene are SGHRS and YFSETQ. This CDR3 has 16 residues. CDR3 DNA: TGCGCCAGCAGCTTGGGCAGTTCGGGAGGTCTCGATGAGCAGTTCTTC. Residues: CASSLGSSGGLDEQFF.

Comments on this clone: The junction shows a germline mismatch at one end, possibly a read error. The chain recombines TRBV18 with TRBJ1-3; D not resolved. This CDR3 spans 11 amino acids. Per germline, CDR1 KGHSH and CDR2 LQKENI. The DNA of the CDR3 is TGTGCCAGCTCACCACAAAATCAGAAGGATTTT. Encoded protein: CASSPQNQKDF.

This sequence joins TRBV18 and TRBJ1-5, with D possibly TRBD1 on 6 matching bases. With 5 bases removed from V and 5 bases from J, the gap between germline ends came to 16 bases. CDR1 is KGHSH and CDR2 is LQKENI in the germline V gene. The CDR3 runs 15 residues. The CDR3: CASSFYTGLDQPQHF. Written as DNA, the CDR3 is TGTGCCAGCTCATTTTACACAGGGTTGGATCAGCCCCAGCATTTT.

The chain links TRBV4-1 to TRBJ2-7; D might be TRBD2 (5 bases). The length of the CDR3 is 14 residues. Per the germline V gene, CDR1 is MGHRA and CDR2 is YSYEKL. The V end lost 2 bases, the J end lost 6 bases, and 14 bases lay between the germline ends. CDR3 amino acids: CASSQTGVAGEQYF. The CDR3 region has the DNA TGCGCCAGCAGCCAAACCGGGGTTGCGGGCGAGCAGTACTTC.

The rearrangement joins TRBV9 to TRBJ2-2; weak D call: TRBD2 (5 bases). Trimming removed 5 bases from V and 7 bases from J, with 12 bases in between. Germline CDR1 SGDLS, CDR2 YYNGEE. The CDR3 is 13 amino acids. CDR3 protein: CASSEGWYGELFF. CDR3 nucleotides: TGTGCCAGCAGTGAGGGATGGTACGGGGAGCTGTTTTTT. Drawing the rest from reference TRBV9 and TRBJ2-2, the complete variable domain is DSGVTQTPKHLITATGQRVTLRCSPRSGDLSVYWYQQSLDQGLQFLIQYYNGEERAKGNILERFSAQQFPDLHSELNLSSLELGDSALYFCASSEGWYGELFFGEGSRLTVL.

The chain couples TRBV4-1 to TRBJ2-2; D might be TRBD1 (5 bases). This CDR3 region has 17 residues. Germline lookup yields CDR1 MGHRA and CDR2 YSYEKL. V lost 3 bases, J lost 4 bases, and 18 bases lay in between. For the CDR3, the DNA is TGCGCCAGCAGCCAGGATACAGGTAGTTGGGTCACCGGGGAGCTGTTTTTT. This encodes CASSQDTGSWVTGELFF.

This clone was counted once. V gene TRBV6-1 combines with J gene TRBJ2-6; 9 nucleotides agree with TRBD2. The germline V gene has CDR1 MNHNS and CDR2 SASEGT. Trimming at V came to 4 bases and at J to 0 bases, leaving 4 bases not matched to a gene. The CDR3 has 17 residues. The CDR3 sequence is CASSGLAESSGANVLTF. The DNA for the CDR3 is TGTGCCAGCAGTGGACTAGCGGAGAGCTCTGGGGCCAACGTCCTGACTTTC.